A selection of T cell receptor beta chains follows, all from one sample in a study of radiotherapy plus CTLA-4 blockade in lung cancer. Assay: immunoSEQ multiplex PCR; the TCRdb copy retains only in-frame clones and omits some. The table records 60,000 to 70,000 clones, around 79% of them present only once. The specimen was peripheral blood, collected from a patient treated with radiotherapy plus ipilimumab. These TCRs come from a human donor with non-small cell lung cancer who had a complete response to radiotherapy plus ipilimumab. The conserved cysteine and the conserved F or W are not part of the CDR3 here. The D gene is left open where the match is weak. A row's size may be missing; if present it is once, few, many or a size class.

.	TRBJ2-3	TRBV11-2	.	ASSLDSQYWQDTQY
TRBD2	TRBJ2-2	TRBV25-1	.	ASSEYWRESTGELF
TRBD1	TRBJ2-2	TRBV11-2	.	ASSRTGTGELF
.	TRBJ2-5	TRBV19	.	ASSMEGWVTQY
TRBD2	TRBJ2-1	TRBV27	once	ASSGLAGDEQF
.	TRBJ2-1	TRBV6-5	.	ASNLRQGMGNEQF
TRBD1	TRBJ2-7	TRBV6-1	.	ASSADRGYAYEQY
.	TRBJ2-7	TRBV28	.	ASRTGRNYEQY
.	TRBJ1-2	TRBV11-3	.	ASSLAQGYNYGYT
.	TRBJ2-1	TRBV28	.	ASSPPGPISSEQF
.	TRBJ2-1	TRBV30	once	AWRMEESHNEQF
TRBD1	TRBJ2-3	TRBV4-1	.	ASSRTGLGTDTQY
TRBD1	TRBJ1-4	TRBV7-9	.	ASSTDRATNEKLF
.	TRBJ1-3	TRBV7-9	.	ASSLATVGSGNTIY
TRBD1	TRBJ1-2	TRBV15	few	ATSRGGTGAGDYGYT
.	TRBJ2-2	TRBV4-1	.	ASRHVISTGELF
TRBD1	TRBJ2-3	TRBV5-6	few	ASSTGQTSTDTQY